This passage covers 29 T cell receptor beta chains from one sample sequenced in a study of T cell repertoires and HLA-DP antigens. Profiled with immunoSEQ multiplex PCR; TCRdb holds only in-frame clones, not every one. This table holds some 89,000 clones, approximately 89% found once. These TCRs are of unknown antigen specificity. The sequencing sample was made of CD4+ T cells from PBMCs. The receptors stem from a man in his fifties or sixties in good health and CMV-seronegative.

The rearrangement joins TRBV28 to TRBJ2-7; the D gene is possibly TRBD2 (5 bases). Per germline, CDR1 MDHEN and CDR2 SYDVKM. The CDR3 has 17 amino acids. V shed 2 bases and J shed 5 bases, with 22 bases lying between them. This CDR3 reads CASSLGRWGVEGHEQYF. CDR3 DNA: TGTGCCAGCAGTTTAGGTCGCTGGGGTGTAGAGGGCCACGAGCAGTACTTC.

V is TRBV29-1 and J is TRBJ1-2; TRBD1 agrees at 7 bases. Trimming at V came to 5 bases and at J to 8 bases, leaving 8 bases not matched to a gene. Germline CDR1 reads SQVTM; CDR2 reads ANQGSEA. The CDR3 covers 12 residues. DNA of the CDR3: TGCAGCGTTTGGGGGGGGACAGTAGGCTACACCTTC. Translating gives CSVWGGTVGYTF. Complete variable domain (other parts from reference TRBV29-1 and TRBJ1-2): SAVISQKPSRDICQRGTSLTIQCQVDSQVTMMFWYRQQPGQSLTLIATANQGSEATYESGFVIDKFPISRPNLTFSTLTVSNMSPEDSSIYLCSVWGGTVGYTFGSGTRLTVV.

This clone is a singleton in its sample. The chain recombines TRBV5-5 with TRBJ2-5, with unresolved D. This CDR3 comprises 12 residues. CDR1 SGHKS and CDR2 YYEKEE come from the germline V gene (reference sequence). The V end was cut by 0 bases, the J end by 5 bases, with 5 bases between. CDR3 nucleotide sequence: TGTGCCAGCAGCTTGGTCGGGGAGACCCAGTACTTC. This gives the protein CASSLVGETQYF.

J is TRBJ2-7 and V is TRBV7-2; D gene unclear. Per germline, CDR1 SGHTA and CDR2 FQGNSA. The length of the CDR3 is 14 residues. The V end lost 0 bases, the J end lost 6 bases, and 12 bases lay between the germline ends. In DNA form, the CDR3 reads TGTGCCAGCAGCTTAGCGGGGTCAAGAGGCGAGCAGTACTTC. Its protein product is CASSLAGSRGEQYF.

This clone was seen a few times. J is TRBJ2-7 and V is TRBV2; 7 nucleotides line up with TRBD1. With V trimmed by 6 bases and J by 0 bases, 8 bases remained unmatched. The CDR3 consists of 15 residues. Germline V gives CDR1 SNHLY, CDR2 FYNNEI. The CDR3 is CASSSDRALSYEQYF. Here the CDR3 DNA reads TGTGCCAGCAGCTCTGACAGGGCTCTCTCCTACGAGCAGTACTTC.

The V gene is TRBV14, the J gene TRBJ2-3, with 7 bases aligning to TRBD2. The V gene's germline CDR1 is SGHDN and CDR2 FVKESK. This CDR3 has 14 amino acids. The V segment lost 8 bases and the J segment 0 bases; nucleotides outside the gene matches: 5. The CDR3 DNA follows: TGTGCCAGCCAAAAGCGGGGAAGCACAGATACGCAGTATTTT. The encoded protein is CASQKRGSTDTQYF.

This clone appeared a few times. The CDR3 region is CAWSGGQGNNEKLFF. The CDR3 DNA reads TGTGCCTGGAGTGGCGGACAGGGGAATAATGAAAAACTGTTTTTT. This sequence joins TRBV30 and TRBJ1-4; 9 bases line up with TRBD1. Germline loops: CDR1 GTSNPN, CDR2 SVGIG (reference sequence). This CDR3 has 15 amino acids. Trimming at V came to 1 base and at J to 4 bases, leaving 4 bases not matched to a gene.

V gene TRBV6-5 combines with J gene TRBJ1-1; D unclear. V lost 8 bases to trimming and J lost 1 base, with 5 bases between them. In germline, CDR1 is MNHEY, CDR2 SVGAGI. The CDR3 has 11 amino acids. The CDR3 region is CASGWNTEAFF. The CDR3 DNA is TGTGCCAGCGGCTGGAACACTGAAGCTTTCTTT.

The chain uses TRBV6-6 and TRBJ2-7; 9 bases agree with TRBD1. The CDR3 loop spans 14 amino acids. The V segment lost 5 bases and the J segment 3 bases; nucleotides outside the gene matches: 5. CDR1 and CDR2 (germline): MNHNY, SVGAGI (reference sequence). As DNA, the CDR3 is TGTGCCAGCAGTCCCTGGACAGGGGACTACGAGCAGTACTTC. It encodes CASSPWTGDYEQYF.

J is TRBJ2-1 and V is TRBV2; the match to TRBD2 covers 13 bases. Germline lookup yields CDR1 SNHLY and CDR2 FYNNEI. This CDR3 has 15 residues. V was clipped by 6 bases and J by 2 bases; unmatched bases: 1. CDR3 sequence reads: CASRTSGRAYNEQFF. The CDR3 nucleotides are TGTGCCAGCAGAACTAGCGGGAGGGCCTACAATGAGCAGTTCTTC.

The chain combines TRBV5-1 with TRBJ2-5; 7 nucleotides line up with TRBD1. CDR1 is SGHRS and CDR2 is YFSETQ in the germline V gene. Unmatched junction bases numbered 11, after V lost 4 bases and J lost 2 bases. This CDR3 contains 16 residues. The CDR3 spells CASSLSQGQYQETQYF. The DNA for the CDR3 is TGCGCCAGCAGCCTATCACAGGGACAGTATCAAGAGACCCAGTACTTC.

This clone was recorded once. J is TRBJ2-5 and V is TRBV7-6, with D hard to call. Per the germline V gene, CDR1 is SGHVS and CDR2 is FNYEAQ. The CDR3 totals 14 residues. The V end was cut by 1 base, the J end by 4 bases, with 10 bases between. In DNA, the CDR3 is TGTGCCAGCAGCTTAGGGGTCGAGGTAGAGACCCAGTACTTC. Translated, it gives CASSLGVEVETQYF.

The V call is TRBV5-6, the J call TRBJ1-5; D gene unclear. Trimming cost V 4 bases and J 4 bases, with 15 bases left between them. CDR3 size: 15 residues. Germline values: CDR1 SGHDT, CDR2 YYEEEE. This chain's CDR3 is CASSGPPGGNQPQHF. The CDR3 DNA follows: TGTGCCAGCAGCGGTCCCCCGGGAGGTAATCAGCCCCAGCATTTT.

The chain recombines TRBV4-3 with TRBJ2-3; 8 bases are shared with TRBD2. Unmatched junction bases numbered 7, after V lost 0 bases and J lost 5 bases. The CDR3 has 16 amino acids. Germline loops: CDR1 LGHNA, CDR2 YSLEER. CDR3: CASSQDRGGLKDTQYF. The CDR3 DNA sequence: TGCGCCAGCAGCCAAGATCGGGGGGGCCTTAAAGATACGCAGTATTTT.

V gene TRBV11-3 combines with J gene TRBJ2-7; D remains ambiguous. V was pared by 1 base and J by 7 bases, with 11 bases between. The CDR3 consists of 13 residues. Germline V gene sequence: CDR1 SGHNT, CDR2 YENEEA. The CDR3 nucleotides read TGTGCCAGCAGCTTAGTCTATGGGCAGGAGCAGTACTTC. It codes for CASSLVYGQEQYF.

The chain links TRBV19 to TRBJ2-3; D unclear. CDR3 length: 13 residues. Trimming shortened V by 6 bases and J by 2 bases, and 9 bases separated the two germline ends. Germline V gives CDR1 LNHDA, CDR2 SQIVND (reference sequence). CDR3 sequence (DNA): TGTGCCAGTAGGGTAGGGCCCACAGATACGCAGTATTTT. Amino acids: CASRVGPTDTQYF. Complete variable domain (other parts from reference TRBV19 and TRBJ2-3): DGGITQSPKYLFRKEGQNVTLSCEQNLNHDAMYWYRQDPGQGLRLIYYSQIVNDFQKGDIAEGYSVSREKKESFPLTVTSAQKNPTAFYLCASRVGPTDTQYFGPGTRLTVL.

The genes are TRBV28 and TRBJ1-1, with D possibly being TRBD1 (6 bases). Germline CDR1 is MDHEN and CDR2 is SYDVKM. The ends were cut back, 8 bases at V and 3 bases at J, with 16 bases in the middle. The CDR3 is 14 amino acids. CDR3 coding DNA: TGTGCCAGCTTTTTGGGGCAGGGGCACACTGAAGCTTTCTTT. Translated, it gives CASFLGQGHTEAFF.

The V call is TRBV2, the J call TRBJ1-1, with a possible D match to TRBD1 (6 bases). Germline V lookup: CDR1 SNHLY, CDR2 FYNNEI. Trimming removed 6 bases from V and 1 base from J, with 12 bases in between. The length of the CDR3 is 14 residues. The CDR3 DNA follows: TGTGCCAGCAGGAATCCGGGACAGAACACTGAAGCTTTCTTT. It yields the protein CASRNPGQNTEAFF. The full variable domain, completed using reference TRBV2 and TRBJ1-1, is EPEVTQTPSHQVTQMGQEVILRCVPISNHLYFYWYRQILGQKVEFLVSFYNNEISEKSEIFDDQFSVERPDGSNFTLKIRSTKLEDSAMYFCASRNPGQNTEAFFGQGTRLTVV.

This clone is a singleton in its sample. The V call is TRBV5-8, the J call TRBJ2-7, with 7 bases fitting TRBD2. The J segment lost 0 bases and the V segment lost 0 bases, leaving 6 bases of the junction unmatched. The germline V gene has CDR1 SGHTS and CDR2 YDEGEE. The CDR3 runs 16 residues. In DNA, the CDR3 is TGTGCCAGCAGCTTGGAAACTAGCGTGAGCTCCTACGAGCAGTACTTC. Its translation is CASSLETSVSSYEQYF.

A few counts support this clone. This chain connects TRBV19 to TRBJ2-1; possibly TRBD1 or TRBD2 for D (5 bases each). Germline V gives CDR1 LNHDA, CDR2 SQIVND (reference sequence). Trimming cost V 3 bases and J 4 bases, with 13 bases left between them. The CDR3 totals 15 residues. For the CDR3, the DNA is TGTGCCAGTAGTATTGCCGGGACCCTATACAATGAGCAGTTCTTC. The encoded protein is CASSIAGTLYNEQFF.

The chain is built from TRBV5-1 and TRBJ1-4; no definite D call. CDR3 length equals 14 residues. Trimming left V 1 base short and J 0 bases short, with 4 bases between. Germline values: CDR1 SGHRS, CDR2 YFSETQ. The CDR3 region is CASSLLTTNEKLFF. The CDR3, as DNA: TGCGCCAGCAGCTTGCTTACAACTAATGAAAAACTGTTTTTT.

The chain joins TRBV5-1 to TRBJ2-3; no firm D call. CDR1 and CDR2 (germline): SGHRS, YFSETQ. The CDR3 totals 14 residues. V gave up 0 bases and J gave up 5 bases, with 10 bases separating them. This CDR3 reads CASSLGGPQDTQYF. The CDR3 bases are TGCGCCAGCAGCTTGGGGGGTCCCCAAGATACGCAGTATTTT.

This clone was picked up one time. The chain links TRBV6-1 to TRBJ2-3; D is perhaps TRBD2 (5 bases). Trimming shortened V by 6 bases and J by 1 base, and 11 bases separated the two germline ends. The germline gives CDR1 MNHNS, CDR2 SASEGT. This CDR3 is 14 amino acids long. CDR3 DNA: TGTGCCAGCAGAGACGGGATGGGCACAGATACGCAGTATTTT. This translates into CASRDGMGTDTQYF.

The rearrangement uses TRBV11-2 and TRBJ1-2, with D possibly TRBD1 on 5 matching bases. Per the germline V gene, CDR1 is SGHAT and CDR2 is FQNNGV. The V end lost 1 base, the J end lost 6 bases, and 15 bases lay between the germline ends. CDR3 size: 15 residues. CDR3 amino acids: CASSLGRPPRDGYTF. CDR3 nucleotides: TGTGCCAGCAGCTTAGGTCGTCCCCCCAGGGATGGCTACACCTTC.

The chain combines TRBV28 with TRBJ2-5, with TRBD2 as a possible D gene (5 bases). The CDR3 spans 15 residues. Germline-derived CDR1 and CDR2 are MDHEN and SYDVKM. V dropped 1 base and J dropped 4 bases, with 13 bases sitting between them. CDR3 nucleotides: TGTGCCAGCAGTTTATCGGGGTTTTCTCGAGAGACCCAGTACTTC. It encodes CASSLSGFSRETQYF.

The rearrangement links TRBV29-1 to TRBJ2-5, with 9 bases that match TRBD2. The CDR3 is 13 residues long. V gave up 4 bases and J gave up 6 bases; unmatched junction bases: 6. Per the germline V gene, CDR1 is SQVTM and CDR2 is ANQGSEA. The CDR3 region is CSVVSGGRQTQYF. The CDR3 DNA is TGCAGCGTTGTAAGCGGGGGGCGGCAGACCCAGTACTTC.

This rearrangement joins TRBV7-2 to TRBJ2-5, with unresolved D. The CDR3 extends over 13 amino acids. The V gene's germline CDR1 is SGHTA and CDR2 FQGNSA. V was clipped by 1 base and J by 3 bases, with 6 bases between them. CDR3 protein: CASSLGAKETQYF. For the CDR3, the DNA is TGTGCCAGCAGCTTAGGCGCGAAAGAGACCCAGTACTTC.

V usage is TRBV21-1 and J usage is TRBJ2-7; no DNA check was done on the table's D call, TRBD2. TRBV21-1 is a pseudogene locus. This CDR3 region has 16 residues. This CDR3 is CASSKEVAGGPIEQYF. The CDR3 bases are TGTGCCAGCAGCAAAGAAGTCGCGGGAGGGCCGATCGAGCAGTACTTC.

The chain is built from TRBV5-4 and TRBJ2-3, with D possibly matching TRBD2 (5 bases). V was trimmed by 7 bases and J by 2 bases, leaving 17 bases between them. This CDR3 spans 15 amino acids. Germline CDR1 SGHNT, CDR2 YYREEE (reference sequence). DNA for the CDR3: TGTGCCAGCCGGCCGGACTTACTCCTCACAGATACGCAGTATTTT. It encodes CASRPDLLLTDTQYF.